The rows below give T cell receptor beta chains drawn from one sample of a study of shared clonotypes between healthy human individuals. The assay was immunoSEQ multiplex PCR, and TCRdb's table has in-frame clones only and misses some. Here the sample spans approximately 1,500,000 clones, roughly 96% being singletons. The material sequenced was naive CD4+ T cells sorted from blood. The receptors originated from a man aged 25 to 45 in good health. CDR3s include the opening cysteine and the closing phenylalanine or tryptophan. Only part of the rows carry a size: once, few, many, or a class if the clone is expanded.

j_call,clone_size,v_call,cdr3_aa
TRBJ2-7,-,TRBV5-6,CASSLTGVIYEQYF
TRBJ2-2,-,TRBV19,CASSIGRLRGRSPGELFF
TRBJ1-1,-,TRBV7-2,CASSLPSRSTEAFF
TRBJ2-1,-,TRBV19,CASSKRRGRAEIVSSYNEQFF
TRBJ1-5,-,TRBV19,CASSGGQSRVNQPQHF
TRBJ2-5,-,TRBV10-3,CAISVGGQETQYF
TRBJ2-1,-,TRBV7-9,CASGPRDGVYNEQFF
TRBJ2-1,-,TRBV10-3,CAISESAGINEQFF
TRBJ1-5,once,TRBV27,CASSPYPQGPLSNQPQHF
TRBJ1-3,-,TRBV6-1,CASSETRTYSGNTIYF
TRBJ2-4,-,TRBV9,CASSAGNIAKNIQYF
TRBJ2-3,-,TRBV5-1,CAVGGGLATDTQYF
TRBJ1-4,-,TRBV19,CASSPFSTFYNEKLFF
TRBJ1-1,-,TRBV6-5,CASSYLLHTEAFF
TRBJ1-5,-,TRBV19,CATRRDRDLGNQPQHF
TRBJ1-5,-,TRBV18,CASSPTGGFQPQHF
TRBJ2-7,-,TRBV11-2,CASSFGQAYEQYF
TRBJ2-2,-,TRBV7-9,CASRPAMKGELFF
TRBJ2-7,-,TRBV28,CASIKQGATYEQYF
TRBJ1-1,-,TRBV6-5,CASSRADTEAFF
TRBJ1-3,-,TRBV5-1,CASSTRRASGNTIYF
TRBJ1-5,few,TRBV29-1,CSVGGRGKNQPQHF
TRBJ1-4,-,TRBV14,CASSQSGYKLFF
TRBJ2-7,once,TRBV4-2,CASSRQSVDEQYF
TRBJ2-7,-,TRBV5-1,CASSRGEGKGEQYF
TRBJ2-6,once,TRBV6-4,CASSERGGANVLTF
TRBJ2-1,-,TRBV27,CASSSTKLGGSYNEQFF
TRBJ2-1,-,TRBV5-1,CASSLYDSGRIYNEQFF
TRBJ2-5,-,TRBV5-1,CASIVGLARQETQYF
TRBJ2-3,few,TRBV14,CASSQDRTSTQYF
TRBJ1-3,-,TRBV7-6,CASSLVAPGQGVGNTIYF
TRBJ2-7,-,TRBV25-1,CASGGLYEQYF
TRBJ2-1,-,TRBV7-9,CASSLTYNEQFF
TRBJ2-5,-,TRBV6-5,CASSYSGRAQETQYF
TRBJ2-1,-,TRBV7-3,CASSPPRTGNDEQFF
TRBJ2-3,-,TRBV7-6,CASSPNRPGTSGRKIPTDTQYF
TRBJ2-6,-,TRBV5-4,CASSLGPTGANVLTF
TRBJ2-1,-,TRBV7-9,CASRQLTLAFSYNEQFF
TRBJ2-7,-,TRBV5-1,CASRLRDSSYEQYF
TRBJ2-7,-,TRBV28,CASSLVGTTGYEQYF
TRBJ2-1,-,TRBV18,CASTSSAYNEQFF
TRBJ2-1,-,TRBV21-1,CATPGTSSYNEQFF
TRBJ2-1,once,TRBV18,CASSPFGGSSYNEQFF
TRBJ2-1,-,TRBV4-1,CASSQVELAGIEQFF
TRBJ2-3,-,TRBV29-1,CSVEGITTDTQYF
TRBJ2-3,few,TRBV5-1,CASSLRSGDATQYF
TRBJ2-5,-,TRBV29-1,CSVERLADQETQYF
TRBJ1-4,-,TRBV10-2,CASKVGGEKLFF
TRBJ2-1,-,TRBV4-3,CASSQVSSGTYNEQFF
TRBJ1-2,-,TRBV5-5,CASSLLVVGNYGYTF
TRBJ2-1,once,TRBV27,CASSLSSQREYNEQFF
TRBJ2-7,-,TRBV11-2,CASSYPWDGTYEQYF
TRBJ1-4,-,TRBV7-9,CASTMTEGLFF
TRBJ2-1,-,TRBV5-6,CASSLWVGRNNEQFF
TRBJ2-7,-,TRBV14,CASSQDKASF